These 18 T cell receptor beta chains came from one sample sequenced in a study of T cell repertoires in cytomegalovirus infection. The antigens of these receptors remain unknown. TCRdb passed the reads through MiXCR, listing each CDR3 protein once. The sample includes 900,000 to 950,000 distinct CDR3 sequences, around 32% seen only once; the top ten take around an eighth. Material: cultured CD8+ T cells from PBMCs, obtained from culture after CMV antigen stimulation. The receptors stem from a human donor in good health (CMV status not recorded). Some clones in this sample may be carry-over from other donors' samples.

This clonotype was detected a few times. The chain's CDR3 is CAIRTGQGTNEQYF. In DNA form, the CDR3 reads TGTGCCATCAGGACGGGACAGGGAACCAACGAGCAGTACTTC. This chain joins TRBV10-3 and TRBJ2-7; 9 bases are a match to TRBD1. Unmatched junction bases numbered 8, after V lost 6 bases and J lost 5 bases. CDR1 is ENHRY and CDR2 is SYGVKD in the germline V gene. The CDR3 has 14 amino acids.

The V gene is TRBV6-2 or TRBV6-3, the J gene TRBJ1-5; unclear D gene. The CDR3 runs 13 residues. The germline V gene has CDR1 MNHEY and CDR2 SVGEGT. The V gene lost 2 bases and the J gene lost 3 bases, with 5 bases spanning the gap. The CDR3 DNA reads TGTGCCAGCAGTTACGTCCCCAATCAGCCCCAGCATTTT. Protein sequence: CASSYVPNQPQHF.

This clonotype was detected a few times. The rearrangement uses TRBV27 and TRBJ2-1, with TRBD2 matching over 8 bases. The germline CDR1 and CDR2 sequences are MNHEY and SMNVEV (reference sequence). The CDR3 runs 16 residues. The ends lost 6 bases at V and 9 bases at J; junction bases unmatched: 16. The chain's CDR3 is CASSQIKRGPNSEQFF. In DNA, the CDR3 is TGTGCCAGCAGCCAAATCAAGCGGGGGCCCAATAGTGAGCAGTTCTTC.

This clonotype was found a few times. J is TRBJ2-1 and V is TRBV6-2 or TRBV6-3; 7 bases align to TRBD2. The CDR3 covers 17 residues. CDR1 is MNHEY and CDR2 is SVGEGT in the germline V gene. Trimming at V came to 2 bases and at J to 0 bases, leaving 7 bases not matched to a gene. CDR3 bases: TGTGCCAGCAGTTACCGACCAGGGACTAACTCCTACAATGAGCAGTTCTTC. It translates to CASSYRPGTNSYNEQFF.

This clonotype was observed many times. The CDR3 reads CASSLELASDTQYF. CDR3 DNA sequence: TGTGCCAGCAGCTTAGAGTTAGCCTCAGATACGCAGTATTTT. The chain has TRBV7-2 and TRBJ2-3; no definite D call. CDR3 size: 14 residues. In germline, CDR1 is SGHTA, CDR2 FQGNSA. V was cut by 1 base and J by 4 bases, with 9 bases left in between.

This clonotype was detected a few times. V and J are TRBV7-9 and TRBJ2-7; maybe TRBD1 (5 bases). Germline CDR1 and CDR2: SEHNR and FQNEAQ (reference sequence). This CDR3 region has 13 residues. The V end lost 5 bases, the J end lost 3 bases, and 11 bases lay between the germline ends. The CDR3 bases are TGTGCCAGCAGCAAAGACAGTTACTACGAGCAGTACGTC. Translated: CASSKDSYYEQYV.

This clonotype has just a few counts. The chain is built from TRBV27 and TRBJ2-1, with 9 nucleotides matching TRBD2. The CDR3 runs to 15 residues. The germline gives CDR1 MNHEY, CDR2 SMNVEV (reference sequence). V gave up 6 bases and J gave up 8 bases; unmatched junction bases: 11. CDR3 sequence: CASSVWPSGADEQFF. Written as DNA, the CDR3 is TGTGCCAGCAGCGTCTGGCCTAGCGGGGCGGATGAGCAGTTCTTC.

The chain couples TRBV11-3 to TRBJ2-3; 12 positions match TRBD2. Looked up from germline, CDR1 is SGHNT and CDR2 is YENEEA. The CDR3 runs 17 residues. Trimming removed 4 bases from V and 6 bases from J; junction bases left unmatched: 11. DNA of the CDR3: TGTGCCAGCAGCTCCCCTCTAGCGGGGGGGTTCCCGGATACGCAGTATTTT. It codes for CASSSPLAGGFPDTQYF.

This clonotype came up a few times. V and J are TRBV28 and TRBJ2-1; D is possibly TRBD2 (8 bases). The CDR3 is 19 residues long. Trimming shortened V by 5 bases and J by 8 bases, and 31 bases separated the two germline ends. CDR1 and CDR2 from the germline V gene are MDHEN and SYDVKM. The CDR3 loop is CASSPPLTGIKWRGDEQFF. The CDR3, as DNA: TGTGCCAGCAGTCCCCCCCTGACAGGGATAAAGTGGCGGGGGGATGAGCAGTTCTTC.

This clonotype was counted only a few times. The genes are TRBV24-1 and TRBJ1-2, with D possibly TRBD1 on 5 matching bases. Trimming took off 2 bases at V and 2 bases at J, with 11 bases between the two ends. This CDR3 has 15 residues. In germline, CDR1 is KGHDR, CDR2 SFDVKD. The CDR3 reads CATSDSAGPNYGYTF. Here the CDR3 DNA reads TGTGCCACCAGTGATTCGGCAGGGCCGAACTATGGCTACACCTTC.

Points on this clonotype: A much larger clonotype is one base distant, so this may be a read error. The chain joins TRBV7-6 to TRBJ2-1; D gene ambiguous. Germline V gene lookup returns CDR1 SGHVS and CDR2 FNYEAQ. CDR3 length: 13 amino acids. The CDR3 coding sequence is TGTGCCAACAGCTTAACGCGTTTCGATGAGCAGTTCTTC. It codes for CANSLTRFDEQFF.

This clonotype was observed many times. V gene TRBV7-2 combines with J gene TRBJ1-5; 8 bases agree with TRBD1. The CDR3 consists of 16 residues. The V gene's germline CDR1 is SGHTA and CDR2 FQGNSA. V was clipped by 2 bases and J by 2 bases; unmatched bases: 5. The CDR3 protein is CASSLSDRARNQPQHF. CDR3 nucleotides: TGTGCCAGCAGCTTATCGGACAGGGCCCGCAATCAGCCCCAGCATTTT.

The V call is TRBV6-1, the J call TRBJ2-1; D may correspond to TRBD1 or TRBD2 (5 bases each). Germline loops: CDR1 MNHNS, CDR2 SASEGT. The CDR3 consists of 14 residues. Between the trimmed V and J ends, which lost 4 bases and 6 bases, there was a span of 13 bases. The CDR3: CASSAPGPLNEQFF. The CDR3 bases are TGTGCCAGCAGTGCACCGGGACCGCTCAATGAGCAGTTCTTC.

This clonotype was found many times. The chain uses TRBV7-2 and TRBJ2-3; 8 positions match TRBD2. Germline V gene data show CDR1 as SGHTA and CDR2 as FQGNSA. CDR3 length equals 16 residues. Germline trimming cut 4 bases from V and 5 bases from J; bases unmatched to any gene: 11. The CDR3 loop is CASSSERGPRGDTQYF. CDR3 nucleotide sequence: TGTGCCAGCAGCTCGGAGCGGGGGCCACGGGGAGATACGCAGTATTTT.

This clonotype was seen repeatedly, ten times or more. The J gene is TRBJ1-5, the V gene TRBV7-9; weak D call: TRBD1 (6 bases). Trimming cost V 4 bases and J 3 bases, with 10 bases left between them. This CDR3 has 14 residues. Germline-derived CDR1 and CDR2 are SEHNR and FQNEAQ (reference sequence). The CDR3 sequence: CASSSGGHNQPQHF. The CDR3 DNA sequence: TGTGCCAGCAGCTCGGGGGGACACAATCAGCCCCAGCATTTT.

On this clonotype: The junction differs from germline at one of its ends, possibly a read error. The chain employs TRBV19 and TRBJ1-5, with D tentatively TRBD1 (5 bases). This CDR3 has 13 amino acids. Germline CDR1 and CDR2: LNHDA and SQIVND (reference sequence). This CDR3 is CTSTFGGNQPQHF. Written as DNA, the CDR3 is TGTACCAGTACCTTCGGGGGAAATCAGCCCCAGCATTTT.

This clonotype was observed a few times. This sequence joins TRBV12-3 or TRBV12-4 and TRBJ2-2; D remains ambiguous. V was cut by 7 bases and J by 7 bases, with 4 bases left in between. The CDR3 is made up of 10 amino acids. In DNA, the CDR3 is TGTGCCAGCATGGTCGGGGAGCTGTTTTTT. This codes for CASMVGELFF.

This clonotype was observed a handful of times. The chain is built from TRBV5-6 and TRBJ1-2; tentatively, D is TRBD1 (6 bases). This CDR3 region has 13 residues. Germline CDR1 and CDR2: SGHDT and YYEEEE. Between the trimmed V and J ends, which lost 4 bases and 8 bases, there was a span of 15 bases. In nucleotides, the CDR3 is TGTGCCAGCAGCCCAGGACAGCATAGGGGCTACACCTTC. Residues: CASSPGQHRGYTF.